Given below is one T cell receptor (beta chain) in context. No antigen is known for it. The data were obtained in a study of cytomegalovirus exposure and HLA in healthy donors. Study-wide results and limits: A later analysis by the authors found several of the most significant clusters apparently linked to common viral pathogens. Most TCR beta V segments were productive about 90% or about 30% of the time in an earlier analysis.

With 60 Vbeta and 13 Jbeta primers, the PCR was carried out. Clones were sequenced by immunoSEQ multiplex PCR, and TCRdb holds only the in-frame ones, with some missing. The top ten hold 3.8% of the sample, which has over 200,000 clones, roughly 80% seen once. Germline V gene data show CDR1 as GTSNPN and CDR2 as SVGIG (reference sequence). The CDR3 length is 13 residues. Sample: PBMCs. The rearrangement links TRBV30 to TRBJ2-5, with D possibly TRBD2 on 5 matching bases. The end of the DNA aligns better with TRBJ2-7, so the J call may be wrong. The receptor was derived from a male donor in good health and CMV-seronegative. The CDR3, as DNA: TGTGCCTGGAGCTTGCGGGCCACCTACGAGCAGTACTTC. This translates into CAWSLRATYEQYF.